This record concerns one T cell receptor beta chain sequence. In this sample, this clone turned up a few times. It has no known antigen specificity. No quality values exist for individual bases; no much larger clone is one base distant. This sample stems from a study of blood T cell repertoires in COVID-19 (TCRdb year 2020). The study in broad terms: Samples from collaborators originated in the United States, Italy and Spain and spanned both the acute and convalescent phases of COVID-19. A de-identified subject ID, COVID-19 status, age in years and sex were almost always included in the sample metadata. HLA class I and class II types, where available, came from metadata supplied by the sample provider rather than from assay-based typing. Subjects who had been exposed to COVID-19, were actively infected with it, or had recovered from it provided the deeply sampled blood TCRbeta repertoires that made up the dataset. The material from the prospective study consisted of cDNA or gDNA derived from T cells, B-cell-depleted T cells, or PBMCs. The repertoires were released in a freely available public database intended as a resource for research on the immune response to SARS-CoV-2. The samples were drawn from two sources: the first 160 participants of the ongoing ImmuneRACE study, and 1,000 to 1,500 subjects contributed by 6 global collaborators. The full study reports these points: Clinical and demographic metadata were provided uncurated, with the amount varying by source and participant.

The immunoSEQ Assay, a bias-controlled multiplex PCR, was used to amplify TCRbeta CDR3 regions from genomic DNA. Turning to the authors' computational methods: The number of nucleated cells in each sample was estimated from the amplification of reference gene primers within the assay. To quantify the absolute abundance of each unique TCRbeta CDR3 rearrangement, sequence reads were collapsed and filtered. For each sample, productive Simpson clonality was calculated as the square root of Simpson's diversity index across productive rearrangements. The immuneACCESS repertoire file appears here via TCRdb, limited to in-frame rearrangements. These files lack a portion of the clones; in checked studies, under half of the deficit traces to unresolved V genes, and the cause of the others is not known. D and trimming come from the DNA, and the V and J calls and clone size come from that table. Across this sample there are almost 400,000 clones, with more than 75% seen only once. The leading ten clones occupy around 0.95% of the sample.

V drops 5 bases and J drops 3 bases, leaving 10 bases in between. The germline V gene (reference sequence) gives CDR1 as LGHDT and CDR2 as YNNKEL. The CDR3 has 13 amino acids, counting the end cysteine and phenylalanine. The entry retains the CDR3 DNA only, 39 bases that are in frame from base 1. Enrolling through a virtual design, the prospective study's participants ranged in age from roughly 18 to 89 years and lived across about two dozen United States geographic areas. Cohort assignment in the prospective study relied on participant-reported clinical history from a screening survey and a study questionnaire. In the prospective study, whole blood, serum and a nasopharyngeal or oropharyngeal swab were collected from each participant by mobile phlebotomists. Over an approximately 2-month period, participants in the prospective study had the option of providing additional blood draws and questionnaires. Before DNA extraction, prospective study blood samples were shipped either frozen or at room temperature.

The chain was built from TRBV3-1 (or the pseudogene TRBV3-2) and TRBJ1-2, with a weak D call of TRBD1 (5 bases match). The specimen was PBMCs or T cells enriched from blood (not recorded which). This TCR came from a woman aged 25 to 39 with acute COVID-19. The bases read TGTGCCAGCAGCTGGACAAATCACTATGGCTACACCTTC. This yields the protein CASSWTNHYGYTF.